The sequence of this T cell receptor (beta chain) was determined in a study of OX40 agonist ivuxolimab in advanced cancers. Study overall: At 0.01 to 10 mg/kg, ivuxolimab was administered intravenously to patients every 2 weeks. General study results and limits: No determination was made of the antigen specificity of the expanded peripheral T cells. Some of the nonresponding patients also showed low levels of normalized T-cell clonal expansion.

TCRdb's copy holds only in-frame clones and misses some; the assay was immunoSEQ multiplex PCR. The profile shows 79,000 or so clones, about 90% of them singletons. CDR3 length equals 15 residues. Per the germline V gene, CDR1 is MNHNS and CDR2 is SASEGT. J was trimmed by 4 bases and V by 4 bases; bases with no gene match: 4. As regards this clone: Its cognate antigen is unknown.

The sample here was CD4+ or CD8+ T cells sorted from blood, taken in a trial of the OX40 agonist ivuxolimab. J is TRBJ2-1 and V is TRBV6-1; 10 bases map to TRBD1. The origin of this receptor is an adult with an advanced solid tumor such as melanoma, head and neck, liver or kidney cancer. CDR3 loop: CASSADRGQYNEQFF. The DNA for the CDR3 is TGTGCCAGCAGTGCCGACAGGGGGCAATACAATGAGCAGTTCTTC.